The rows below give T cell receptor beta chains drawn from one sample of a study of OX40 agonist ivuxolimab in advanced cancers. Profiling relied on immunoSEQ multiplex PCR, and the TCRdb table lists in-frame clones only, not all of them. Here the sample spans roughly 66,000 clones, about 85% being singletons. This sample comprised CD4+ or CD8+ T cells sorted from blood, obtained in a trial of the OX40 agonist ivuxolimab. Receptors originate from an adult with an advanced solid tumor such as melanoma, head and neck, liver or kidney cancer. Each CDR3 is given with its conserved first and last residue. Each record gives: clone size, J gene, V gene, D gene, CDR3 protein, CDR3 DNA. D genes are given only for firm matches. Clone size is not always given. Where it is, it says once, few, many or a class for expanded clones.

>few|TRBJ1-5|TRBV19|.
CASSIGVSPQHF
TGTGCCAGTAGTATAGGGGTATCGCCCCAGCATTTT
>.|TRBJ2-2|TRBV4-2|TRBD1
CAGSQDERTGAAGELFF
TGTGCCGGCAGCCAAGATGAGCGAACAGGGGCCGCCGGGGAGCTGTTTTTT
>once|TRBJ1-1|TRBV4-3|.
CASSQDGPTNTEAFF
TGCGCCAGCAGCCAAGATGGTCCTACGAACACTGAAGCTTTCTTT
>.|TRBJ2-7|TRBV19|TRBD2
CASSPGTSGPSAQYF
TGTGCCAGTAGCCCAGGGACTAGCGGCCCCTCAGCGCAGTACTTC
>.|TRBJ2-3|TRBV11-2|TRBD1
CASSLEDRGSSIDTQYF
TGTGCCAGCAGCTTAGAGGACAGGGGATCATCTATAGATACGCAGTATTTT
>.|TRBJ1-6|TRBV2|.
CASNLVRDSPLHF
TGTGCCAGCAACCTGGTTAGGGATTCACCCCTCCACTTT
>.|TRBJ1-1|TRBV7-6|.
CASSPQTGNTEAFF
TGTGCCAGCAGCCCTCAGACAGGGAACACTGAAGCTTTCTTT
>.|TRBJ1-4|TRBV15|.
CATSRTGVGANEKLFF
TGTGCCACCAGCAGAACCGGGGTAGGGGCTAATGAAAAACTGTTTTTT
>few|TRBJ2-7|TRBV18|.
CASSPPPGRGSYEQYF
TGTGCCAGCTCACCACCTCCGGGTAGGGGATCCTACGAGCAGTACTTC
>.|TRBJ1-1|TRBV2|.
CASRAVGGARTEAFF
TGTGCCAGCAGGGCGGTCGGGGGGGCGAGAACTGAAGCTTTCTTT
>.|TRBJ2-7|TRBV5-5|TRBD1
CASSKDRDRVRYEQYF
TGTGCCAGCAGCAAGGACAGGGATCGGGTTCGGTACGAGCAGTACTTC
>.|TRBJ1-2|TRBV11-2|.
CASSRDIDGYTF
TGTGCCAGCAGTCGTGACATTGATGGCTACACCTTC
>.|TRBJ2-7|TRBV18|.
CASSPPSGYEQYF
TGTGCCAGCTCACCCCCCTCGGGATACGAGCAGTACTTC
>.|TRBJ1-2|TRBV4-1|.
CASSQGAYGYTF
TGCGCCAGCAGCCAAGGCGCCTATGGCTACACCTTC